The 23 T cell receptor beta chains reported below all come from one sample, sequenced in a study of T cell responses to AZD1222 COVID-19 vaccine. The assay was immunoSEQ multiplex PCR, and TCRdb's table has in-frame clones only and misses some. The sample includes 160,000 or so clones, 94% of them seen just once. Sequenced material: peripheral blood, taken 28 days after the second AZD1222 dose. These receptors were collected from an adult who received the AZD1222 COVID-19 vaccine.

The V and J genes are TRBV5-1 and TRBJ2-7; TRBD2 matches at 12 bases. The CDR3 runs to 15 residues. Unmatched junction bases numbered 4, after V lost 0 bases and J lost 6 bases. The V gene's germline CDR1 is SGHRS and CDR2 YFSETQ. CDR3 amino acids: CASSLVTSGSGEQYF. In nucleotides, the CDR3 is TGCGCCAGCAGCTTGGTGACTAGCGGGAGTGGCGAGCAGTACTTC.

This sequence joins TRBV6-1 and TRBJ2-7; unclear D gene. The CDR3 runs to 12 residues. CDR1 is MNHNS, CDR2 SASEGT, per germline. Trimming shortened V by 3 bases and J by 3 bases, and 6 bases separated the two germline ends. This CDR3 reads CASSEMYYEQYF. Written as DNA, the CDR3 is TGTGCCAGCAGTGAGATGTACTACGAGCAGTACTTC.

The DNA of the CDR3 is TGTGCCAGCGGACGGGACGGAGCTAACTATGGCTACACCTTC. Its translation is CASGRDGANYGYTF. The rearrangement links TRBV25-1 to TRBJ1-2; maybe TRBD1 (5 bases). Germline values: CDR1 MGHDK, CDR2 SYGVNS. V dropped 8 bases and J dropped 0 bases, with 13 bases sitting between them. This CDR3 contains 14 residues.

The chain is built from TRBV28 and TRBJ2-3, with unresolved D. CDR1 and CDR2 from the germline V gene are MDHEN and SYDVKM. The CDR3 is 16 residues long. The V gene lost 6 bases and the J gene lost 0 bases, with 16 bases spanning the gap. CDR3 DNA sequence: TGTGCCAGCAGACCGCCCTTAAGGCAGAGCACAGATACGCAGTATTTT. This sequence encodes CASRPPLRQSTDTQYF. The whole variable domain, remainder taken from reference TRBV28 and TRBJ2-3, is DVKVTQSSRYLVKRTGEKVFLECVQDMDHENMFWYRQDPGLGLRLIYFSYDVKMKEKGDIPEGYSVSREKKERFSLILESASTNQTSMYLCASRPPLRQSTDTQYFGPGTRLTVL.

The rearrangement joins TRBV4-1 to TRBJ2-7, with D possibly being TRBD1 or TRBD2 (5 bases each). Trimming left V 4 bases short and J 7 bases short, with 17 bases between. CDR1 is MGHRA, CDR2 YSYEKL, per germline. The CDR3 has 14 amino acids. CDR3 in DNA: TGCGCCAGCAGCCCCCCGGGGCAGGTCACTGAGCAGTACTTC. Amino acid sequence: CASSPPGQVTEQYF.

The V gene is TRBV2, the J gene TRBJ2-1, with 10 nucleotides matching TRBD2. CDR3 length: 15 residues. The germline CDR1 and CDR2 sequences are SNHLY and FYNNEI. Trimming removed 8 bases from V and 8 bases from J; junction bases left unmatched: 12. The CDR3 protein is CASGESGRVLDEQFF. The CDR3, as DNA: TGTGCCAGCGGAGAAAGCGGGAGGGTGTTGGATGAGCAGTTCTTC.

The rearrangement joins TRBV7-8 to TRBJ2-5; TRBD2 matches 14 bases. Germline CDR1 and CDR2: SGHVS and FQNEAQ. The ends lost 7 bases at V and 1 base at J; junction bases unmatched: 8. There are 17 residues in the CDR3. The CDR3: CASTTTGTSGSQETQYF. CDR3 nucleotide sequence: TGTGCCAGCACCACTACCGGGACTAGCGGGAGCCAAGAGACCCAGTACTTC.

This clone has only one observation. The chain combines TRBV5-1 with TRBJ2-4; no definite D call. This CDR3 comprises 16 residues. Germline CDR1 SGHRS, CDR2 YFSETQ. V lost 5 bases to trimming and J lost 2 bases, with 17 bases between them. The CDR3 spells CASRPSDMVSKNIQYF. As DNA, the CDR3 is TGCGCCAGCAGACCGAGTGATATGGTGTCCAAAAACATTCAGTACTTC.

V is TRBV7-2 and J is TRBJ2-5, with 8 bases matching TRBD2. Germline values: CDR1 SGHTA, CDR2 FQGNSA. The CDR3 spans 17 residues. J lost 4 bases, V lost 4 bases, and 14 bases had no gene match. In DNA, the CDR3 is TGTGCCAGCAGCTACCAGGCGGCCCTCAGCGGGAGAGAGACCCAGTACTTC. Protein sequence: CASSYQAALSGRETQYF.

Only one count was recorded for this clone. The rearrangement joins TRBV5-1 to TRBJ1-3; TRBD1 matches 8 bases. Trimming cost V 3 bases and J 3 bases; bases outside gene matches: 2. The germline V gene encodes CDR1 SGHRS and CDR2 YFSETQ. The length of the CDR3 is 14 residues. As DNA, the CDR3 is TGCGCCAGCAGCTCAGGACAGGGTGGAAACACCATATATTTT. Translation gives CASSSGQGGNTIYF.

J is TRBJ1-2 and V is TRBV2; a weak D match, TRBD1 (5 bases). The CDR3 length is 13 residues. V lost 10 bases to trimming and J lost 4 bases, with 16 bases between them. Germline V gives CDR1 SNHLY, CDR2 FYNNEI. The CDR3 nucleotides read TGTGCCACTACGGCCGGGACCTCCTATGGCTACACCTTC. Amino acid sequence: CATTAGTSYGYTF.

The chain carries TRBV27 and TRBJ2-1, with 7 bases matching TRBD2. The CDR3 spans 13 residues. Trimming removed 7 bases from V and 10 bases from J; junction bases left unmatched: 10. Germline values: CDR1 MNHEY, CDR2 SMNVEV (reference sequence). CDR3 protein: CASIRTGGGEQFF. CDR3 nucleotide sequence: TGTGCCAGCATAAGGACGGGAGGAGGGGAGCAGTTCTTC.

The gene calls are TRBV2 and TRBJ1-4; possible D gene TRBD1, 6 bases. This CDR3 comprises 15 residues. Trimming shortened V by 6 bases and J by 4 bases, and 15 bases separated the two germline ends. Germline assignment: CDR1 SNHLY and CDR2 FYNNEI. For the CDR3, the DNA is TGTGCCAGCAGGTCTCTAGGACAGTATAATGAAAAACTGTTTTTT. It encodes CASRSLGQYNEKLFF.

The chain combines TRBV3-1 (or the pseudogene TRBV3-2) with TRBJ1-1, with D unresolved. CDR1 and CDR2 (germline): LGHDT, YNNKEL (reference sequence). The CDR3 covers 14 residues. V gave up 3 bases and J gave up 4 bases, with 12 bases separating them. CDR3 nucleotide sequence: TGTGCCAGCAGCCATAACTATCTGACCACTGAAGCTTTCTTT. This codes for CASSHNYLTTEAFF.

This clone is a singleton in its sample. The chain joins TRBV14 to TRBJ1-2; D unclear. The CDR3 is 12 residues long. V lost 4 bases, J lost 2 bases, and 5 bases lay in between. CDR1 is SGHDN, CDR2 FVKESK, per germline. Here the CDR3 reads CASSPQNYGYTF. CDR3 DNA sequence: TGTGCCAGCAGCCCACAGAACTATGGCTACACCTTC.

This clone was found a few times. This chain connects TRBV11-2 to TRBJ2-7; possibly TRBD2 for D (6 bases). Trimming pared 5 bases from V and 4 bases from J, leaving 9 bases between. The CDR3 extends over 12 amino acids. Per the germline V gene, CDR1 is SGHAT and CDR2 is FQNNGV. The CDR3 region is CASSLAGYEQYF. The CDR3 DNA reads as TGTGCCAGCAGCCTCGCGGGATACGAGCAGTACTTC.

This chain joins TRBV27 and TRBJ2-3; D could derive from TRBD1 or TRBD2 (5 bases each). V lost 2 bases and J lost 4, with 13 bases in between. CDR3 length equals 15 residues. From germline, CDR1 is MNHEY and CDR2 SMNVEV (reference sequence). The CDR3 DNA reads TGTGCCAGCAGTTTAAAGGCAGGGCGGGCAGATACGCAGTATTTT. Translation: CASSLKAGRADTQYF.

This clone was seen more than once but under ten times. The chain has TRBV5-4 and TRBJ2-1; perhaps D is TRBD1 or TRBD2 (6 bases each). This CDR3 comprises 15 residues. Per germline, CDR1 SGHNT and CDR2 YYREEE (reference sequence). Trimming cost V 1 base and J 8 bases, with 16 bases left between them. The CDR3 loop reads CASSLKVRGGDEQFF. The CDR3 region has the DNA TGTGCCAGCAGCTTGAAGGTCAGGGGAGGCGATGAGCAGTTCTTC.

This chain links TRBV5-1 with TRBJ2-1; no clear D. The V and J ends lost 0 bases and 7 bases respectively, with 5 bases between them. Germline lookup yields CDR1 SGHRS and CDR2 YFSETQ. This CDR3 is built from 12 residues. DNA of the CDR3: TGCGCCAGCAGCTTGGTATTGAATGAGCAGTTCTTC. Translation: CASSLVLNEQFF. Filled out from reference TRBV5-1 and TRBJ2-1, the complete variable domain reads KAGVTQTPRYLIKTRGQQVTLSCSPISGHRSVSWYQQTPGQGLQFLFEYFSETQRNKGNFPGRFSGRQFSNSRSEMNVSTLELGDSALYLCASSLVLNEQFFGPGTRLTVL.

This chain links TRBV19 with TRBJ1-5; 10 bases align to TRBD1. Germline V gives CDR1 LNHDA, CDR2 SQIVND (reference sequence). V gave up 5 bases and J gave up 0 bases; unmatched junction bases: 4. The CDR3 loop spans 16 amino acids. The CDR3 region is CASSVWDRGSNQPQHF. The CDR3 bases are TGTGCCAGTAGTGTCTGGGACAGGGGTAGCAATCAGCCCCAGCATTTT. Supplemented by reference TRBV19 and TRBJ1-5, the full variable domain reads DGGITQSPKYLFRKEGQNVTLSCEQNLNHDAMYWYRQDPGQGLRLIYYSQIVNDFQKGDIAEGYSVSREKKESFPLTVTSAQKNPTAFYLCASSVWDRGSNQPQHFGDGTRLSIL.

Written as DNA, the CDR3 is TGTGCCAGCAGCGAAGATAGCGGGAGAGGCGAGCAGTACTTC. This codes for CASSEDSGRGEQYF. The chain employs TRBV7-3 and TRBJ2-7, with 9 positions matching TRBD2. Trimming took 5 bases from V and 6 from J; bases not matched to a gene: 8. The CDR3 has 14 residues. Germline values: CDR1 SGHTA, CDR2 FQGTGA.

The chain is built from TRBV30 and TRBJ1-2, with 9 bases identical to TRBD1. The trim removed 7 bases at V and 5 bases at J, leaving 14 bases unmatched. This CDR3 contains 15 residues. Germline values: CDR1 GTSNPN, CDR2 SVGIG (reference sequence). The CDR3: CAYLFTGTGLYGYTF. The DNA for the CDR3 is TGTGCCTACCTTTTCACCGGGACAGGGTTATATGGCTACACCTTC.

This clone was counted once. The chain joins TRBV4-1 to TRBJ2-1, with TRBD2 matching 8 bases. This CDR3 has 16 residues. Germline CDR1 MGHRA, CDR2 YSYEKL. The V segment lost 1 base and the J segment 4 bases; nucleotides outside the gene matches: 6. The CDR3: CASSQGGLASYNEQFF. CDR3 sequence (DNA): TGCGCCAGCAGCCAAGGAGGACTAGCCTCTTACAATGAGCAGTTCTTC.